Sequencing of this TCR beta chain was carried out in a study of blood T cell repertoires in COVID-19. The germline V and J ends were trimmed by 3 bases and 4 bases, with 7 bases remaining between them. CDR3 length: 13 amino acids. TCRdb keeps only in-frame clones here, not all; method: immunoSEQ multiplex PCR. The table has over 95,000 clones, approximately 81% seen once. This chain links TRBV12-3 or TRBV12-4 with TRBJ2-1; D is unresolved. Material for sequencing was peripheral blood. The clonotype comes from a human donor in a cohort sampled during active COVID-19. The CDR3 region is CASSFLRYNEQFF. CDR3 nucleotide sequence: TGTGCCAGCAGTTTTTTGAGGTACAATGAGCAGTTCTTC.